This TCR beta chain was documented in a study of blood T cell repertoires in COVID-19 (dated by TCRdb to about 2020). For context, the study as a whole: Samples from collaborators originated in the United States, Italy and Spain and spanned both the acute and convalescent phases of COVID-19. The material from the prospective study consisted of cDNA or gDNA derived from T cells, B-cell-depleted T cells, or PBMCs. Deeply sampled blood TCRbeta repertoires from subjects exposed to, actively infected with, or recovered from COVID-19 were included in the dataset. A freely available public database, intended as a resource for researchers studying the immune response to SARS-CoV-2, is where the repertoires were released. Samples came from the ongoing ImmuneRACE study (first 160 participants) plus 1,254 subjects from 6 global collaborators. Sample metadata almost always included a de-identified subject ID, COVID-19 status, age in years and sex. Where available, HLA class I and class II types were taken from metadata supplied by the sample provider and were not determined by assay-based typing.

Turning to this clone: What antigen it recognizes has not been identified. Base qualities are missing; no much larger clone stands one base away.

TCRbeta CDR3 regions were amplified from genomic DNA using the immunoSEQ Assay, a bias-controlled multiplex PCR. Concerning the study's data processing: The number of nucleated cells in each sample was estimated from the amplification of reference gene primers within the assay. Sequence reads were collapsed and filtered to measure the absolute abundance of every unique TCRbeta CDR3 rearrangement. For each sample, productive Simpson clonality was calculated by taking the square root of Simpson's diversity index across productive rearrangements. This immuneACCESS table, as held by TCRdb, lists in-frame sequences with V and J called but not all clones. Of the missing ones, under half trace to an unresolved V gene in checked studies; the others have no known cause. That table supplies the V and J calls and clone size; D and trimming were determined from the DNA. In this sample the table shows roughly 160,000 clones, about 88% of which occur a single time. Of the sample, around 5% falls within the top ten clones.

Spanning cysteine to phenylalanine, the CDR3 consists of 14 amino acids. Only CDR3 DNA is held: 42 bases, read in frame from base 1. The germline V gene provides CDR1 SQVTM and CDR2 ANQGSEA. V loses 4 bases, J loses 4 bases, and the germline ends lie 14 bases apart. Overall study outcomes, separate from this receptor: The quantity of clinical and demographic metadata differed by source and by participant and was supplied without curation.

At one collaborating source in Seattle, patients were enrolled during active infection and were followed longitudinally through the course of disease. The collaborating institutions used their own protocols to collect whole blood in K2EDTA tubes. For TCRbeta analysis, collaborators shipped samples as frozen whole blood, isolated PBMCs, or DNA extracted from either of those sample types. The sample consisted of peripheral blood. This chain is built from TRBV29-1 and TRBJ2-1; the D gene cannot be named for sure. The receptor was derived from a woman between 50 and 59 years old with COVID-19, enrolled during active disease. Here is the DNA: TGCAGCGTTGGAGCGCAGCCGGGTTACAATGAGCAGTTCTTC. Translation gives CSVGAQPGYNEQFF.